What follows describes a single TCR beta chain. Its antigen is as yet unknown. From germline, CDR1 is LNHDA and CDR2 SQIVND (reference sequence). This CDR3 is 16 amino acids long. The V end was cut by 6 bases, the J end by 4 bases, with 18 bases between. Clones were read by immunoSEQ multiplex PCR, and TCRdb kept only the in-frame ones, dropping some. The repertoire holds about 88,000 clones, about 86% seen once, with around 1.6% in the top ten. This record comes from a study of OX40 agonist ivuxolimab in advanced cancers. Study-wide results and limits: Expanded clones were, on average, more numerous in CD8+ T cells than in CD4+. Among the least clonally expanded were partial responders at 0.1-3.0 mg/kg. In the 0.1 to 3.0 mg/kg range, CD4+ and CD8+ blood T cells had expanded clonally by week 6. Expanded peripheral T cell antigen specificity was not determined.

The input for sequencing was CD4+ or CD8+ T cells sorted from blood, taken in a trial of the OX40 agonist ivuxolimab. This chain links TRBV19 with TRBJ2-2; D uncertain. The TCR was taken from an adult with an advanced solid tumor such as melanoma, head and neck, liver or kidney cancer. CDR3 coding DNA: TGTGCCAGTAGCCCCCCCCTCCGGTCGAGCACCGGGGAGCTGTTTTTT. It yields the protein CASSPPLRSSTGELFF.